This T cell receptor beta chain was sequenced during a study of cytomegalovirus exposure and HLA in healthy donors. Study observations and caveats: Rarity characterized most TCR sequences, yet some public TCRs appeared in many donors.

J gave up 5 bases and V 4 bases, and 13 bases lay outside the gene matches. The CDR3 sequence is 18 residues long. Germline CDR1 and CDR2: KGHSH and LQKENI. Use of 60 Vbeta and 13 Jbeta primers characterized the PCR. The protocol was immunoSEQ multiplex PCR, while the TCRdb copy is restricted to in-frame clones and leaves out a portion. The data show roughly 180,000 clones, around 82% seen once. Turning to this clone: Its antigen is still unknown.

The TCR sequence derives from a woman aged 45-65 years in good health and CMV-seropositive. V is TRBV18 and J is TRBJ2-7; TRBD2 aligns across 14 bases. The specimen was PBMCs. The CDR3 nucleotides read TGTGCCAGCTCACTATCCTCCGGACTAGCGGGGGGCCAGGACGAGCAGTACTTC. Translated, it gives CASSLSSGLAGGQDEQYF. The full variable domain, rest sourced from reference TRBV18 and TRBJ2-7, is NAGVMQNPRHLVRRRGQEARLRCSPMKGHSHVYWYRQLPEEGLKFMVYLQKENIIDESGMPKERFSAEFPKEGPSILRIQQVVRGDSAAYFCASSLSSGLAGGQDEQYFGPGTRLTVT.